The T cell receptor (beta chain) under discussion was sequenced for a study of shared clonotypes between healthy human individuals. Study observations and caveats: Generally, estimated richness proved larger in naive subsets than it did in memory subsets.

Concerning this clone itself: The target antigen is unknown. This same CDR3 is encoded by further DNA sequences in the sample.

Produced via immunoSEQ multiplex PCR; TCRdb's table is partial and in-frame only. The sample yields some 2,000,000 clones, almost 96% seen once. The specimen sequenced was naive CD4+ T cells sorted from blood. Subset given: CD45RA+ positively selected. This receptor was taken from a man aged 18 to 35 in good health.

The CDR3 DNA sequence: TGTGCCAGCAGCCCCGGGACAGGGGAAGAGACCCAGTACTTC. It is translated as CASSPGTGEETQYF. The chain carries TRBV5-4 and TRBJ2-5; the match to TRBD1 covers 10 bases. The CDR3 spans 14 residues. Germline lookup yields CDR1 SGHNT and CDR2 YYREEE (reference sequence). V shed 4 bases, J shed 3 bases, and the junction held 3 bases outside the gene matches.